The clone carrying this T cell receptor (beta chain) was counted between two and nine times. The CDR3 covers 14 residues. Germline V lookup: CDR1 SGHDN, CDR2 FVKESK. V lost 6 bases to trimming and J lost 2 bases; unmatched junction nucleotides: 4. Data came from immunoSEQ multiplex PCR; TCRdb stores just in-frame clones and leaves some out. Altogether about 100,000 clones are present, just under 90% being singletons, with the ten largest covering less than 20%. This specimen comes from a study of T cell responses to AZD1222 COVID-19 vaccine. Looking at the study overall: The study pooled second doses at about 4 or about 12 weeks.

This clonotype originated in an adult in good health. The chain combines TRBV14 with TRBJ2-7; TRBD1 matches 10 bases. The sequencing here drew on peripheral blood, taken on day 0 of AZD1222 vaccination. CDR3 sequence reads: CASRRDRGTYEQYF. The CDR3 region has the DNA TGTGCCAGCAGAAGGGACAGGGGAACCTACGAGCAGTACTTC.